This T cell receptor beta chain was sequenced for a study of blood T cell repertoires in COVID-19. Across the study: COVID-19 samples from acute and convalescent phases originated in the United States, Italy and Spain. Nucleic acid was either cDNA or gDNA, and it came from T cells, B-cell-depleted T cells, or PBMCs.

This CDR3 contains 18 residues. Germline-derived CDR1 and CDR2 are LGHDT and YNNKEL (reference sequence). Trimming stripped 4 bases from V and 5 bases from J, with 21 bases between. The repertoire was sequenced with immunoSEQ multiplex PCR; TCRdb's copy has only in-frame clones and lacks some. The sample has roughly 41,000 clones, nearly 90% seen once. The genes are TRBV3-1 (or the pseudogene TRBV3-2) and TRBJ1-6, with no clear D. The TCR sequence derives from a man between 60 and 70 years old with active COVID-19. Sequencing was performed on peripheral blood. CDR3 protein: CASSRLFPIIHHNSPLHF. CDR3 nucleotides: TGTGCCAGCAGCCGTCTGTTTCCCATCATACATCATAATTCACCCCTCCACTTT.